Listed below are T cell receptor beta chains from one sample, sequenced in a study of blood T cell repertoires in COVID-19. The protocol was immunoSEQ multiplex PCR, while the TCRdb copy is restricted to in-frame clones and leaves out a portion. The profile shows 120,000 to 150,000 clones, 75% to 90% of them singletons. Material for sequencing was peripheral blood. These receptors were obtained from a man aged 45-60 years who had recovered from COVID-19. CDR3s include the opening cysteine and the closing phenylalanine or tryptophan. The D gene is left open where the match is weak. For some rows the clone size is stated as once, few or many, or as a class when expanded; others skip it.

d_call clone_size j_call v_call cdr3_nt cdr3_aa
TRBD1 - TRBJ2-7 TRBV5-1 TGCGCCAGCAGCTTGCGGGGACAGGGATACGAGCAGTACTTC CASSLRGQGYEQYF
- - TRBJ2-2 TRBV19 TGTGCCAGTAGTATTTTGGGGGCCAAAGGCGGGGAGCTGTTTTTT CASSILGAKGGELFF
TRBD1 - TRBJ2-3 TRBV30 TGTGCCTGGAGTCCAGCCGACAGGGTGGGAGATACGCAGTATTTT CAWSPADRVGDTQYF
- - TRBJ2-5 TRBV2 TGTGCCAGCAGTGGGTCTTCTTCGGCTTCTGGCGGGGAGACCCAGTACTTC CASSGSSSASGGETQYF
- - TRBJ2-1 TRBV14 TGTGCCAGCAGCCGCGGATCACGCGACAATGAGCAGTTCTTC CASSRGSRDNEQFF
TRBD1 - TRBJ1-1 TRBV29-1 TGCAGCGCTGCGACAGGGGGCGCGACTGAAGCTTTCTTT CSAATGGATEAFF
TRBD1 - TRBJ2-2 TRBV27 TGTGCCAGCAGTACGATTGGACAGGGTGGGACCGGGGAGCTGTTTTTT CASSTIGQGGTGELFF
- - TRBJ2-2 TRBV12-3/TRBV12-4 TGTGCCAGCAGCCGGAACACCGGGGAGCTGTTTTTT CASSRNTGELFF
- - TRBJ1-6 TRBV18 TGTGCCAGCTCACCAGGGCGGGTGGGTTCACCCCTCCACTTT CASSPGRVGSPLHF
- - TRBJ1-1 TRBV9 TGTGCCAGCAGCCCCCATCCTGGCGGGAACACTGAAGCTTTCTTT CASSPHPGGNTEAFF
- - TRBJ2-2 TRBV10-1 TGCGCCAGCACCGAGGGTTTTAACACCGGGGAGCTGTTTTTT CASTEGFNTGELFF
- - TRBJ2-5 TRBV5-1 TGCGCCAGCAGCTCACCAGGCTACCAAGAGACCCAGTACTTC CASSSPGYQETQYF
- - TRBJ1-2 TRBV6-5 TGTGCCAGCAGTAGAAACAGGGTTGGCTACACCTTC CASSRNRVGYTF
TRBD2 few TRBJ2-2 TRBV7-6 TGTGCCAGCAGCATCCCTACAGGATTCGGGGGGACCGGGGAGCTGTTTTTT CASSIPTGFGGTGELFF
- - TRBJ2-5 TRBV5-1 TGCGCCAGCAGCTTGCTCAGCGGGCCCCAAGAGACCCAGTACTTC CASSLLSGPQETQYF
TRBD1 - TRBJ1-6 TRBV13 TGTGCCAGCAGCGCTAGACAGGGGCAGGGTTCACCCCTCCACTTT CASSARQGQGSPLHF
- - TRBJ2-3 TRBV5-1 TGCGCCAGCAGCTTGGCCCGGGGTTCCACAGATACGCAGTATTTT CASSLARGSTDTQYF
- - TRBJ2-3 TRBV15 TGTGCCACCAGCAGAGTAGGGGGAAACGGGGATACGCAGTATTTT CATSRVGGNGDTQYF
- - TRBJ2-3 TRBV19 TGTGCCAGTAGCAGCGACCGCACAGATACGCAGTATTTT CASSSDRTDTQYF
- - TRBJ1-1 TRBV30 TGTGCCTGGAGTGTACGTTCCCAGTTGCTGAACACTGAAGCTTTCTTT CAWSVRSQLLNTEAFF
- - TRBJ2-7 TRBV5-1 TGCGCCAGCAGCTTGGGGGTCTTACAGGGAGAAAACGAGCAGTACTTC CASSLGVLQGENEQYF
- - TRBJ2-2 TRBV5-8 TGTGCCAGCAGCCGAGTAAGGAACACCGGGGAGCTGTTTTTT CASSRVRNTGELFF
TRBD1 - TRBJ1-2 TRBV18 TGTGCCAGCTCACCTACATCGACAGGGAATAACTATGGCTACACCTTC CASSPTSTGNNYGYTF
TRBD2 - TRBJ2-1 TRBV29-1 TGCAGCGTTGATGGAAGGACTAGCGGGGGATTATACAATGAGCAGTTCTTC CSVDGRTSGGLYNEQFF
TRBD2 - TRBJ2-3 TRBV7-8 TGTGCCAGCAGCTTATGGGCCGGGACTAGCGGGGGTGAGATTAGGGCGGCAGATACGCAGTATTTT CASSLWAGTSGGEIRAADTQYF
- - TRBJ2-7 TRBV11-3 TGTGCCAGCAGCCCGTCCGGGAGTACCTCCTACGAGCAGTACTTC CASSPSGSTSYEQYF
- - TRBJ2-3 TRBV5-6 TGTGCCAGCAGCTTGGATGTCGGGTCCGGCACAGATACGCAGTATTTT CASSLDVGSGTDTQYF
- - TRBJ2-5 TRBV5-1 TGCGCCAGCAGCTTGGCCGGACAGCAAGAGACCCAGTACTTC CASSLAGQQETQYF
TRBD1 - TRBJ2-6 TRBV2 TGTGCCACGACCGGGACAGGGGGTCCTGGGGCCAACGTCCTGACTTTC CATTGTGGPGANVLTF
TRBD2 - TRBJ2-1 TRBV7-9 TGTGCCAGCAGCGGACTAGCGGGGGGGCAGGATTTCTTC CASSGLAGGQDFF
TRBD1 few TRBJ1-2 TRBV7-2 TGTGCCAGCAGCTCGACAGGGGACTATGGCTACACCTTC CASSSTGDYGYTF
TRBD1 - TRBJ1-2 TRBV9 TGTGCCAGCAGCCCCCACGGGACAGTATATGGCTACACCTTC CASSPHGTVYGYTF
- - TRBJ2-7 TRBV5-5 TGTGCCAGCAGCCCCGCCCGAGGCAGGGGCCACGAGCAGTACTTC CASSPARGRGHEQYF
TRBD1 - TRBJ2-7 TRBV18 TGTGCCAGCTCAAGACAGCCGGGACAGGGGGCTTGGACCGAGCAGTACTTC CASSRQPGQGAWTEQYF
- - TRBJ1-2 TRBV5-1 TGCGCCAGCAGCCCCTACTCGTCCTATGGCTACACCTTC CASSPYSSYGYTF
- - TRBJ1-2 TRBV2 TGTGCCAGCAGCGGACTGGGGGGAATCTATGGCTACACCTTC CASSGLGGIYGYTF
- - TRBJ2-2 TRBV11-2 TGTGCCAGCAGCTCGCTTAGCAGATCGAACACCGGGGAGCTGTTTTTT CASSSLSRSNTGELFF
- - TRBJ1-1 TRBV11-2 TGTGCCAGCAGCTTAGTCGGGGACACTGAAGCTTTCTTT CASSLVGDTEAFF
TRBD1 - TRBJ2-6 TRBV18 TGTGCCAGCTCGCCCGACAGGGTTGGGGCCAACGTCCTGACTTTC CASSPDRVGANVLTF
- - TRBJ2-4 TRBV3-1/TRBV3-2 TGTGCCAGCAGCCACACCAGGGCTGAAAACATTCAGTACTTC CASSHTRAENIQYF
TRBD2 - TRBJ2-3 TRBV5-3 TGTGCCAGAAGCTTTGTGACTAGCGGGGGTTTTTGGTTTCGAACAGATACGCAGTATTTT CARSFVTSGGFWFRTDTQYF
- - TRBJ1-3 TRBV7-9 TGTGCCAGCAGCTTTTTCAGGGCGGGAAACACCATATATTTT CASSFFRAGNTIYF
TRBD1 - TRBJ1-6 TRBV5-6 TGTGCCAGCAGCCCTGGACAGGGAAGGTCACCCCTCCACTTT CASSPGQGRSPLHF
- - TRBJ2-7 TRBV7-2 TGTGCCAGCAGCTTAGCTCCCAGGGAAACCTACGAGCAGTACTTC CASSLAPRETYEQYF
TRBD1 - TRBJ2-7 TRBV5-4 TGTGCCAGCAGCCCAACAGGGGGTTGGGAGCAGTACTTC CASSPTGGWEQYF
- - TRBJ2-7 TRBV11-2 TGTGCCAGCAGCTTAGAAAGAGGTGCCTACGAGCAGTACTTC CASSLERGAYEQYF
- - TRBJ2-3 TRBV21-1 TGTGCCAGCAGCAAAGAGCGGGGGAGCACAGATACGCAGTATTTT CASSKERGSTDTQYF
- - TRBJ1-4 TRBV3-1/TRBV3-2 TGTGCCAGCAGCCCCGCCGGGTTGGGTGAAAAACTGTTTTTT CASSPAGLGEKLFF
TRBD1 - TRBJ2-1 TRBV12-5 TGTGCTAGTGGATCGACAGGGGGATCCTACAATGAGCAGTTCTTC CASGSTGGSYNEQFF
- - TRBJ2-3 TRBV4-1 TGCGCCAGCAGCCGAGGCGCAGATACGCAGTATTTT CASSRGADTQYF
TRBD1 many TRBJ2-7 TRBV4-2 TGTGCCAGCAGCCAAGGTGGGACAGGGGGCTTCGAGCAGTACTTC CASSQGGTGGFEQYF
- - TRBJ1-2 TRBV18 TGTGCCAGCTCACCACCGTCCAGGGGTGGTGATGGCTACACCTTC CASSPPSRGGDGYTF
TRBD1 - TRBJ1-6 TRBV6-2/TRBV6-3 TGTGCCAGCAGTTACGCCGGACAGGGGGGGTATTCACCCCTCCACTTT CASSYAGQGGYSPLHF
TRBD2 - TRBJ2-3 TRBV24-1 TGTGCCACCAGTGGGACTAGCGGGGGCGCCGATACGCAGTATTTT CATSGTSGGADTQYF
- - TRBJ2-7 TRBV12-2 TGTGCAAGTCGCTTAGGGACTAGCGGTAAAACTTCCTACGAGCAGTACTTC CASRLGTSGKTSYEQYF